This TCR beta chain emerged from a study of shared clonotypes between healthy human individuals. Study results and caveats: All-four-donor shared clonotypes had higher generation probabilities than non-shared clonotypes did. Investigators expected sequencing depth to affect clonotype sharing among donors.

Clones were sequenced by immunoSEQ multiplex PCR, and TCRdb holds only the in-frame ones, with some missing. The repertoire consists of 2,100,000 or so clones, with approximately 95% occurring once and the leading ten covering roughly 0.13%. The germline V gene has CDR1 MDHEN and CDR2 SYDVKM. The CDR3 has 14 residues. V lost 8 bases and J lost 6, with 20 bases in between. With regard to this clone: Its matching antigen is unknown.

The clonotype originates from a young man in good health. Sequencing used naive CD4+ T cells sorted from blood. Subset meaning: CD45RA+ positively selected. V is TRBV28 and J is TRBJ2-7; a possible D gene is TRBD1 (5 bases). The CDR3: CASPLQGTVCEQYF. The CDR3 region has the DNA TGTGCCAGCCCCCTCCAGGGAACCGTCTGCGAGCAGTACTTC.